Below are 5 T cell receptor beta chains sequenced from a single sample in a study of technical replicates of blood from several donors. Profiling relied on immunoSEQ multiplex PCR, and the TCRdb table lists in-frame clones only, not all of them. This table holds approximately 79,000 clones, 80% to 95% found once. The material sequenced was T cells isolated from PBMCs. All receptors come from a human donor in good health.

The count of this clone is one. The rearrangement links TRBV10-2 to TRBJ2-5, with 7 nucleotides matching TRBD2. J gave up 3 bases and V 5 bases, and 12 bases lay outside the gene matches. This CDR3 has 16 residues. Germline loops: CDR1 WSHSY, CDR2 SAAADI. CDR3 in amino acids: CASSRDVVAGKETQYF. The CDR3 nucleotides read TGCGCCAGCAGTAGGGACGTCGTAGCGGGTAAAGAGACCCAGTACTTC.

This rearrangement joins TRBV15 to TRBJ1-1; perhaps TRBD1 as D (6 bases). The CDR3 runs 13 residues. Trimming removed 0 bases from V and 7 bases from J, with 9 bases in between. The germline V gene encodes CDR1 LNHNV and CDR2 YYDKDF (reference sequence). The CDR3 is CATSREEQGEAFF. The CDR3 DNA reads as TGTGCCACCAGCAGAGAGGAACAGGGTGAAGCTTTCTTT.

The rearrangement links TRBV12-5 to TRBJ2-7; D possibly corresponds to TRBD1 (5 bases). This CDR3 has 12 residues. CDR1 is LGHNT, CDR2 FRNRAP, per germline. Trimming removed 7 bases at V and 2 bases at J, with 9 bases between. The CDR3 region has the DNA TGTGCTAGTGCTCAGGGTGCCTACGAGCAGTACTTC. The encoded protein is CASAQGAYEQYF.

The gene calls are TRBV11-1 and TRBJ2-7, with 10 nucleotides matching TRBD1. V was pared by 6 bases and J by 2 bases, with 7 bases of the junction left unmatched. The CDR3 runs 15 residues. Germline assignment: CDR1 SGHAT and CDR2 FQDESV (reference sequence). CDR3 sequence (DNA): TGTGCCAGCAGATCTGAGACAGGGGGCACCTACGAGCAGTACTTC. This sequence encodes CASRSETGGTYEQYF.

This clone was counted a single time. The V gene is TRBV11-2, the J gene TRBJ2-5; 8 bases are a match to TRBD1. CDR1 SGHAT and CDR2 FQNNGV come from the germline V gene. J lost 5 bases, V lost 5 bases, and 13 bases had no gene match. This CDR3 comprises 16 residues. The CDR3 DNA reads as TGTGCCAGCAGCCCTCGCTTAGGACAGGGCGGGGAGACCCAGTACTTC. Its translation is CASSPRLGQGGETQYF.